Following are 21 T cell receptor beta chains from one sample sequenced in a study of cytomegalovirus exposure and HLA in healthy donors. The PCR contained 60 Vbeta and 13 Jbeta primers. Produced via immunoSEQ multiplex PCR; TCRdb's table is partial and in-frame only. The sample shows 100,000 to 150,000 clones, over 70% of them seen only once. The material sequenced was PBMCs. These receptors were taken from a woman aged 50 to 60 in good health and CMV-seronegative.

The genes are TRBV4-3 and TRBJ1-2, with TRBD1 matching 9 bases. Losses at the gene ends were 0 bases for V and 4 bases for J; bases not matched to a gene: 6. The CDR3 consists of 16 residues. Germline V gene data show CDR1 as LGHNA and CDR2 as YSLEER. CDR3: CASSQDRWGQGYGYTF. The CDR3 nucleotides read TGCGCCAGCAGCCAAGATCGATGGGGACAGGGCTATGGCTACACCTTC.

This rearrangement joins TRBV21-1 to TRBJ2-1; the table's D call, TRBD1, was not checked against the DNA. TRBV21-1 is reported as a pseudogene. The CDR3 has 14 residues. The CDR3 protein is CASSKGTGFNEQFF. CDR3 DNA sequence: TGTGCCAGCAGCAAAGGGACAGGATTCAATGAGCAGTTCTTC.

This chain joins TRBV5-8 and TRBJ1-4, with 9 nucleotides matching TRBD1. The CDR3 loop spans 15 amino acids. Germline values: CDR1 SGHTS, CDR2 YDEGEE. The V gene end was trimmed by 4 bases and the J gene end by 7 bases; junction bases not matched to a gene: 8. CDR3 bases: TGTGCCAGCAGCCCGGGACAGGGAGGATTTGAAAAACTGTTTTTT. Translation gives CASSPGQGGFEKLFF.

This chain joins TRBV19 and TRBJ1-2, with 7 positions matching TRBD1. V lost 5 bases to trimming and J lost 8 bases; unmatched junction nucleotides: 5. CDR3 length: 12 amino acids. Germline values: CDR1 LNHDA, CDR2 SQIVND (reference sequence). The DNA of the CDR3 is TGTGCCAGTAGTGTCAGGGGGAGCGGCTACACCTTC. Translating gives CASSVRGSGYTF.

This clone was seen a handful of times. The J gene is TRBJ2-5, the V gene TRBV30; 9 bases are shared with TRBD2. V was pared by 2 bases and J by 7 bases, with 14 bases of the junction left unmatched. From germline, CDR1 is GTSNPN and CDR2 SVGIG (reference sequence). This CDR3 has 16 amino acids. The CDR3 nucleotides read TGTGCCTGGAGTCCTCCCAATAGCGGGAGTATAGGGACCCAGTACTTC. Its translation is CAWSPPNSGSIGTQYF.

V gene TRBV5-6 combines with J gene TRBJ2-3; D unresolved. The CDR3 totals 12 residues. From germline, CDR1 is SGHDT and CDR2 YYEEEE. Trimming removed 4 bases from V and 2 bases from J, with 5 bases in between. CDR3 in amino acids: CASSTYTDTQYF. CDR3 nucleotides: TGTGCCAGCAGCACCTACACAGATACGCAGTATTTT.

The genes are TRBV29-1 and TRBJ2-7; 7 bases align to TRBD1. V lost 3 bases and J lost 3; bases outside the gene matches: 11. Germline assignment: CDR1 SQVTM and CDR2 ANQGSEA. The CDR3 totals 15 residues. CDR3 coding DNA: TGCAGCGTTGAGGTAGAAAGGGGGACAGACTACGAGCAGTACTTC. This encodes CSVEVERGTDYEQYF.

This chain uses TRBV2 with TRBJ1-5; D is unresolved. Trimming pared 0 bases from V and 4 bases from J, leaving 7 bases between. The germline V gene has CDR1 SNHLY and CDR2 FYNNEI. The CDR3 extends over 14 amino acids. The CDR3, as DNA: TGTGCCAGCAGTGAAGCATTTAGAAATCAGCCCCAGCATTTT. Its translation is CASSEAFRNQPQHF.

The chain carries TRBV6-1 and TRBJ2-4, with D unclear. The CDR3 consists of 15 residues. With 8 bases removed from V and 5 bases from J, the gap between germline ends came to 19 bases. Germline V gene data show CDR1 as MNHNS and CDR2 as SASEGT. CDR3 sequence: CASAASVAPQNIQYF. The CDR3 DNA reads as TGTGCCAGCGCGGCCTCGGTTGCGCCTCAAAACATTCAGTACTTC.

The gene calls are TRBV27 and TRBJ1-1, with 8 bases that match TRBD1. Germline V lookup: CDR1 MNHEY, CDR2 SMNVEV (reference sequence). This CDR3 has 14 amino acids. V trimming: 3 bases; J trimming: 3 bases; junction bases outside the gene matches: 3. The CDR3, as DNA: TGTGCCAGCAGTTTGGACAGGGCAGACACTGAAGCTTTCTTT. It yields the protein CASSLDRADTEAFF.

Many counts were recorded for this clone. This rearrangement joins TRBV19 to TRBJ2-6; D may be TRBD1 (5 bases). V lost 2 bases to trimming and J lost 2 bases, with 7 bases between them. Germline CDR1 is LNHDA and CDR2 is SQIVND (reference sequence). The CDR3 covers 15 residues. The CDR3 coding sequence is TGTGCCAGTAGTATAAGGGGCGCTGGGGCCAACGTCCTGACTTTC. This encodes CASSIRGAGANVLTF.

This chain uses TRBV5-5 with TRBJ2-1; no clear D. This CDR3 comprises 13 residues. The V end lost 0 bases, the J end lost 5 bases, and 6 bases lay between the germline ends. From germline, CDR1 is SGHKS and CDR2 YYEKEE (reference sequence). The CDR3 DNA sequence: TGTGCCAGCAGCTTGGGTCCCAACAATGAGCAGTTCTTC. Its protein product is CASSLGPNNEQFF.

This clone was observed a handful of times. The V call is TRBV7-9, the J call TRBJ2-7; TRBD1 aligns across 7 bases. This CDR3 region has 15 residues. The germline CDR1 and CDR2 sequences are SEHNR and FQNEAQ (reference sequence). V was pared by 5 bases and J by 2 bases, with 9 bases of the junction left unmatched. The CDR3 protein is CASSPTDRAAYEQYF. CDR3 sequence (DNA): TGTGCCAGCAGCCCAACCGACAGGGCGGCCTACGAGCAGTACTTC.

The chain carries TRBV6-5 and TRBJ1-2, with D perhaps matching TRBD1 (5 bases). Germline lookup yields CDR1 MNHEY and CDR2 SVGAGI. The CDR3 has 13 amino acids. Trimming removed 5 bases at V and 8 bases at J, with 15 bases between. CDR3 coding DNA: TGTGCCAGCAGTCCTGGGGGGGTAGAGGGCTACACCTTC. Translating it yields CASSPGGVEGYTF.

The chain joins TRBV5-6 to TRBJ2-6; TRBD1 aligns across 7 bases. CDR1 is SGHDT, CDR2 YYEEEE, per germline. J lost 4 bases, V lost 2 bases, and 3 bases had no gene match. The CDR3 sequence is 15 residues long. The CDR3 reads CASSFQGVGANVLTF. The CDR3 DNA is TGTGCCAGCAGCTTTCAGGGGGTCGGGGCCAACGTCCTGACTTTC.

This clone occurred a few times. The V gene is TRBV7-2, the J gene TRBJ1-3, with D uncertain. Germline V CDR1 and CDR2: SGHTA, FQGNSA. There are 13 residues in the CDR3. V dropped 5 bases and J dropped 6 bases, with 11 bases sitting between them. CDR3 sequence: CASSQRGENTIYF. CDR3 nucleotide sequence: TGTGCCAGCAGCCAACGAGGTGAAAACACCATATATTTT.

This clone has just one count. The chain is built from TRBV5-1 and TRBJ2-5; 12 nucleotides line up with TRBD2. Losses at the gene ends were 3 bases for V and 2 bases for J; bases not matched to a gene: 2. The CDR3 is 15 amino acids. Per the germline V gene, CDR1 is SGHRS and CDR2 is YFSETQ. In nucleotides, the CDR3 is TGCGCCAGCAGCTGGGGGACTAGCGGGCAAGAGACCCAGTACTTC. Translation: CASSWGTSGQETQYF.

The V call is TRBV9, the J call TRBJ2-2; 9 positions match TRBD1. Germline V CDR1 and CDR2: SGDLS, YYNGEE. This CDR3 is built from 15 residues. With V trimmed by 6 bases and J by 5 bases, 8 bases remained unmatched. Written as DNA, the CDR3 is TGTGCCAGCACCATAACCGGGACAGGGACCGGGGAGCTGTTTTTT. Translated, it gives CASTITGTGTGELFF.

The chain links TRBV27 to TRBJ2-2; the D is unclear. The CDR3 is 15 amino acids. From germline, CDR1 is MNHEY and CDR2 SMNVEV (reference sequence). Trimming cost V 2 bases and J 6 bases, with 13 bases left between them. Written as DNA, the CDR3 is TGTGCCAGCAGTTTACGAGGTAGGTTTGCCGGGGAGCTGTTTTTT. This gives the protein CASSLRGRFAGELFF.

This chain joins TRBV28 and TRBJ1-4, with D perhaps TRBD1 (5 bases). Trimming took 7 bases from V and 3 from J, leaving 6 bases between them. The CDR3 totals 12 residues. The germline V gene encodes CDR1 MDHEN and CDR2 SYDVKM. CDR3 protein: CASKGPNEKLFF. CDR3 sequence (DNA): TGTGCCAGCAAGGGGCCTAATGAAAAACTGTTTTTT.

This CDR3 reads CASSQEATREGPYEQYF. CDR3 bases: TGCGCCAGCAGCCAAGAGGCAACACGGGAGGGCCCCTACGAGCAGTACTTC. This chain joins TRBV4-3 and TRBJ2-7, with 8 nucleotides matching TRBD2. After removal of 0 bases from V and 2 bases from J, the junction contained 9 bases not matched to a gene. The length of the CDR3 is 17 residues. Germline values: CDR1 LGHNA, CDR2 YSLEER.